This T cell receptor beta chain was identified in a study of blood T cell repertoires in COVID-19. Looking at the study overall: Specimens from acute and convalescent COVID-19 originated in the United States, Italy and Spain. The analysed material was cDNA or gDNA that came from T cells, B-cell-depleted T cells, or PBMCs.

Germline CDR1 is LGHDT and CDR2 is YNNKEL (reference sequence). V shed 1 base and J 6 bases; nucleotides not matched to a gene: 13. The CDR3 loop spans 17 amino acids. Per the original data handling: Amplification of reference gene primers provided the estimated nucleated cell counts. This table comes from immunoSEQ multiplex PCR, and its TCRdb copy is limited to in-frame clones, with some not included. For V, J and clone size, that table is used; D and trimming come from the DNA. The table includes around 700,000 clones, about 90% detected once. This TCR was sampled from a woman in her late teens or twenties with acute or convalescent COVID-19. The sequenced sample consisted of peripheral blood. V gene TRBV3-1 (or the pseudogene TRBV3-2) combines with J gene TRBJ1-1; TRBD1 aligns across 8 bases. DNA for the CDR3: TGTGCCAGCAGCCAAGTAGGCAGGGGGCGCGTAAAGTCTGAAGCTTTCTTT. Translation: CASSQVGRGRVKSEAFF.